The TCR beta chain described here comes from a study of Ad26.COV2.S vaccination and SARS-CoV-2 variants. Study findings and constraints: Vaccine recipients and placebo recipients showed similar non-spike TCR breadth.

The treatment is: some 19 received Ad26.COV2.S at low or high dose, single or two shots; 5 received placebo; per-sample allocation not given. At day 63 after the first vaccine or placebo injection, samples were drawn. Points on this clone: Its specificity is unknown.

Germline-derived CDR1 and CDR2 are MNHEY and SVGEGT. Trimming removed 2 bases at V and 0 bases at J, with 8 bases between. The CDR3 has 14 amino acids. TCRdb's copy holds only in-frame clones and misses some; the assay was immunoSEQ multiplex PCR. This sample has about 350,000 clones; about nine tenths occur once, and the top ten carry 6.4%. The V gene is TRBV6-2 or TRBV6-3, the J gene TRBJ2-7; D is possibly TRBD1 (6 bases). The TCR originated in a person aged 18 to 59 who received the Ad26.COV2.S COVID-19 vaccine or a placebo. The material was peripheral blood, obtained in a trial of Ad26.COV2.S vaccine versus placebo. CDR3 nucleotides: TGTGCCAGCAGTTACCGGGACAACTCCTACGAGCAGTACTTC. Encoded protein: CASSYRDNSYEQYF.